The following is a TCR beta chain sequence with its context. Under the authors' procedure: Using reference gene primer amplification, nucleated cell counts were estimated. Assay used: immunoSEQ multiplex PCR; TCRdb lists only in-frame clones, some missing. V and J calls and clone size are those listed in that table; D and trimming were worked out from the DNA. This table has about 270,000 clones, about 87% appearing once. Recruitment covered 20 to 25 US areas and drew participants whose ages spanned about 18 to 95 years. V shed 2 bases and J 6 bases; nucleotides not matched to a gene: 5. The CDR3 extends over 15 amino acids. Germline CDR1 and CDR2: MNHNY and SVGAGI (reference sequence). The sample is drawn from a study of blood T cell repertoires in COVID-19. Study-level background: In each case, the material was cDNA or gDNA derived from T cells, B-cell-depleted T cells, or PBMCs.

The sample was PBMCs or T cells enriched from blood (not recorded which). V gene TRBV6-6 combines with J gene TRBJ2-1, with TRBD2 identical over 9 bases. This receptor was obtained from a woman aged 50 to 65 who had recovered from COVID-19. CDR3 in DNA: TGTGCCAGCAGTTACATTGGCGGGAGGGCCAATGAGCAGTTCTTC. It translates to CASSYIGGRANEQFF.